The TCR beta chain described here comes from a study of memory CD4+ T cells and cytomegalovirus serostatus. The CDR3 spans 13 residues. V gave up 6 bases and J gave up 5 bases, with 13 bases separating them. Germline V gives CDR1 LNHDA, CDR2 SQIVND (reference sequence). Study-level results: 67 of 164 known CMV-associated TCRbeta sequences appeared in CD4+ memory.

Using immunoSEQ multiplex PCR, the repertoire was profiled, and TCRdb retains in-frame clones only, with some absent. Among approximately 50,000 clones listed, about 78% were seen once. Regarding this clone: Antigen unknown.

Single viable CD3+CD4+CD8-CD45RO+ cells were sorted as the memory CD4+ T cells. Serum IgG to CMV pp150, pp28, p38 and p52 defined serostatus. After thawing, CD4+ T cells were positively selected. The specimen was memory CD4+ T cells from blood. The receptor was derived from an adult in good health and CMV-seronegative. The V gene is TRBV19, the J gene TRBJ1-2, with unresolved D. The CDR3 protein is CASRKVISYGYTF. CDR3 coding DNA: TGTGCCAGTAGAAAGGTGATCTCTTATGGCTACACCTTC.